Listed here are 28 T cell receptor beta chains from one sample, sequenced in a study of blood T cell repertoires in COVID-19. Some clones are missing from TCRdb's copy, which holds only in-frame ones; the method was immunoSEQ multiplex PCR. This table holds about 74,000 clones, 85% to 95% found once. The sequencing input was peripheral blood. The origin of the receptors is a woman aged 60-70 years with active COVID-19.

The chain links TRBV7-8 to TRBJ2-1; TRBD2 aligns across 10 bases. The CDR3 spans 16 residues. The germline gives CDR1 SGHVS, CDR2 FQNEAQ. V dropped 1 base and J dropped 6; count of bases not matched to a gene: 6. In DNA, the CDR3 is TGTGCCAGCAGCTTAGGAGGATTAGCGGGAGGCAATGAGCAGTTCTTC. Its translation is CASSLGGLAGGNEQFF.

CDR3 in amino acids: CAWRGTSGNQETQYF. CDR3 nucleotides: TGTGCCTGGAGGGGGACTAGCGGAAACCAAGAGACCCAGTACTTC. The chain combines TRBV30 with TRBJ2-5; TRBD2 agrees at 11 bases. CDR1 is GTSNPN and CDR2 is SVGIG in the germline V gene (reference sequence). V dropped 3 bases and J dropped 0; count of bases not matched to a gene: 3. The CDR3 totals 15 residues.

This CDR3 reads CASLAGESYNEQFF. The DNA of the CDR3 is TGTGCCAGTCTAGCGGGAGAATCCTACAATGAGCAGTTCTTC. The rearrangement joins TRBV6-5 to TRBJ2-1; 10 bases align to TRBD2. Germline V CDR1 and CDR2: MNHEY, SVGAGI. V lost 9 bases, J lost 1 base, and 3 bases stayed unmatched. The CDR3 length is 14 residues.

This chain uses TRBV7-8 with TRBJ2-3; maybe TRBD2 (5 bases). This CDR3 comprises 14 residues. Germline values: CDR1 SGHVS, CDR2 FQNEAQ. Trimming pared 4 bases from V and 3 bases from J, leaving 11 bases between. The CDR3 loop is CASSWAGVTDTQYF. The CDR3 region has the DNA TGTGCCAGCAGCTGGGCGGGCGTGACAGATACGCAGTATTTT.

The chain joins TRBV10-3 to TRBJ1-1, with D tentatively TRBD1 (6 bases). The CDR3 is made up of 15 amino acids. Germline-derived CDR1 and CDR2 are ENHRY and SYGVKD. V was shortened by 6 bases and J by 0 bases, with 14 bases between the two germline ends. This CDR3 is CAIRGGTMMNTEAFF. The CDR3 DNA follows: TGTGCCATCAGGGGAGGGACAATGATGAACACTGAAGCTTTCTTT.

The chain recombines TRBV28 with TRBJ1-3, with D perhaps matching TRBD1 (6 bases). Germline CDR1 MDHEN, CDR2 SYDVKM. V gave up 7 bases and J gave up 0 bases, with 13 bases separating them. The CDR3 runs to 15 residues. The CDR3 loop is CASKDSSVSGNTIYF. CDR3 coding DNA: TGTGCCAGCAAGGACAGTTCCGTCTCTGGAAACACCATATATTTT.

This sequence joins TRBV14 and TRBJ1-6; D is uncertain. V was pared by 5 bases and J by 15 bases, with 20 bases between. The length of the CDR3 is 14 residues. Germline V gene lookup returns CDR1 SGHDN and CDR2 FVKESK. In DNA, the CDR3 is TGTGCCAGCAGCAGAATGAGGTCCCGGGTAAACCTCCACTTT. Amino acid sequence: CASSRMRSRVNLHF. The complete variable domain, with remaining parts taken from reference TRBV14 and TRBJ1-6, reads EAGVTQFPSHSVIEKGQTVTLRCDPISGHDNLYWYRRVMGKEIKFLLHFVKESKQDESGMPNNRFLAERTGGTYSTLKVQPAELEDSGVYFCASSRMRSRVNLHFGNGTRLTVT.

The chain carries TRBV24-1 and TRBJ2-3; D is possibly TRBD1 (6 bases). V lost 3 bases, J lost 7 bases, and 10 bases lay in between. In germline, CDR1 is KGHDR, CDR2 SFDVKD. The CDR3 loop spans 13 amino acids. CDR3 sequence reads: CATSDTQGYTQYF. CDR3 in DNA: TGTGCCACCAGTGATACCCAGGGGTATACGCAGTATTTT.

This chain links TRBV11-2 with TRBJ2-5, with D maybe TRBD2 (6 bases). Germline loops: CDR1 SGHAT, CDR2 FQNNGV. Deletions cut 1 base from V and 2 bases from J, with 14 bases between. This CDR3 spans 16 amino acids. The CDR3 loop reads CASSLALREEQETQYF. The CDR3 DNA reads TGTGCCAGCAGCTTAGCCCTGAGGGAGGAACAAGAGACCCAGTACTTC.

The genes are TRBV15 and TRBJ2-2; D is perhaps TRBD1 (6 bases). Germline values: CDR1 LNHNV, CDR2 YYDKDF (reference sequence). This CDR3 region has 15 residues. V was clipped by 7 bases and J by 6 bases, with 18 bases between them. The CDR3 reads CATTPANRVAGELFF. For the CDR3, the DNA is TGTGCCACCACCCCGGCCAACAGGGTCGCCGGGGAGCTGTTTTTT.

The chain links TRBV28 to TRBJ2-2; D may be TRBD1 (5 bases). Germline CDR1 is MDHEN and CDR2 is SYDVKM. This CDR3 contains 14 residues. V was clipped by 2 bases and J by 6 bases, with 10 bases between them. The CDR3 bases are TGTGCCAGCAGTTTAGCAGGGATTGCCGGGGAGCTGTTTTTT. As protein: CASSLAGIAGELFF.

V is TRBV30 and J is TRBJ2-7; possible D gene TRBD2, 6 bases. CDR1 and CDR2 (germline): GTSNPN, SVGIG (reference sequence). The CDR3 totals 15 residues. Trimming pared 5 bases from V and 3 bases from J, leaving 20 bases between. For the CDR3, the DNA is TGTGCCTGGGCATACACCGGCCGGAGGGGCTACGAGCAGTACTTC. Translated, it gives CAWAYTGRRGYEQYF.

V is TRBV24-1 and J is TRBJ2-1; no firm D call. Germline CDR1 is KGHDR and CDR2 is SFDVKD. V was pared by 2 bases and J by 10 bases, with 5 bases between. The CDR3 runs to 11 residues. CDR3: CATSDSREQFF. The CDR3 nucleotides read TGTGCCACCAGTGATTCCCGGGAGCAGTTCTTC.

The J gene is TRBJ2-4, the V gene TRBV20-1; tentatively, D is TRBD1 (6 bases). CDR1 and CDR2 from the germline V gene are DFQATT and SNEGSKA (reference sequence). V lost 6 bases to trimming and J lost 11 bases, with 14 bases between them. The CDR3 consists of 11 residues. CDR3 residues: CSAEWAGVQYF. CDR3 in DNA: TGCAGTGCAGAGTGGGCAGGGGTTCAGTACTTC.

The chain has TRBV7-2 and TRBJ1-2, with D unresolved. CDR3 length: 15 amino acids. V dropped 2 bases and J dropped 4 bases, with 14 bases sitting between them. The germline gives CDR1 SGHTA, CDR2 FQGNSA. The CDR3 nucleotides read TGTGCCAGCAGCTTACGCCTCAGGTCCTCCTATGGCTACACCTTC. It specifies CASSLRLRSSYGYTF. Combining the CDR3 with reference TRBV7-2 and TRBJ1-2 gives the whole variable domain GAGVSQSPSNKVTEKGKDVELRCDPISGHTALYWYRQSLGQGLEFLIYFQGNSAPDKSGLPSDRFSAERTGGSVSTLTIQRTQQEDSAVYLCASSLRLRSSYGYTFGSGTRLTVV.

CDR3 bases: TGTGCCAGCAGCCCCAGGGGGTTGGGCACAGATACGCAGTATTTT. It is translated as CASSPRGLGTDTQYF. The rearrangement uses TRBV5-8 and TRBJ2-3; 7 bases agree with TRBD1. V lost 4 bases, J lost 1 base, and 6 bases stayed unmatched. The CDR3 has 15 residues. The V gene's germline CDR1 is SGHTS and CDR2 YDEGEE.

The V call is TRBV5-1, the J call TRBJ2-1; 10 bases are a match to TRBD1. The V and J ends lost 4 bases and 8 bases, in that order; junction bases with no gene match: 6. CDR1 is SGHRS and CDR2 is YFSETQ in the germline V gene. This CDR3 contains 14 residues. The CDR3 region has the DNA TGCGCCAGCAGCCAGGACAGGGGGTCCGATGAGCAGTTCTTC. This sequence encodes CASSQDRGSDEQFF.

The J gene is TRBJ1-1, the V gene TRBV5-1; the D gene is possibly TRBD1 (6 bases). Per germline, CDR1 SGHRS and CDR2 YFSETQ. Trimming took 4 bases from V and 0 from J, leaving 16 bases between them. The CDR3 has 16 amino acids. In DNA, the CDR3 is TGCGCCAGCAGCCCTCGTCCGGGACAACTGAACACTGAAGCTTTCTTT. It translates to CASSPRPGQLNTEAFF. Looking up the rest from reference TRBV5-1 and TRBJ1-1 gives the full variable domain: KAGVTQTPRYLIKTRGQQVTLSCSPISGHRSVSWYQQTPGQGLQFLFEYFSETQRNKGNFPGRFSGRQFSNSRSEMNVSTLELGDSALYLCASSPRPGQLNTEAFFGQGTRLTVV.

The genes are TRBV4-1 and TRBJ2-1; TRBD2 agrees at 9 bases. The length of the CDR3 is 19 residues. V was pared by 0 bases and J by 4 bases, with 13 bases of the junction left unmatched. Germline V CDR1 and CDR2: MGHRA, YSYEKL. The CDR3 coding sequence is TGCGCCAGCAGCCAAGATCCTAACTCGGCTAGCGGGACTTACAATGAGCAGTTCTTC. Amino acids: CASSQDPNSASGTYNEQFF.

The gene calls are TRBV9 and TRBJ1-1; 8 bases are a match to TRBD1. CDR1 SGDLS and CDR2 YYNGEE come from the germline V gene. J gave up 4 bases and V 0 bases, and 8 bases lay outside the gene matches. This CDR3 is 16 amino acids long. In nucleotides, the CDR3 is TGTGCCAGCAGCGTAGAGGACAGGGTCGCGGGCACTGAAGCTTTCTTT. Amino acid sequence: CASSVEDRVAGTEAFF.

With regard to this clone: Within the sample, other DNA sequences also encode this same CDR3. The chain joins TRBV19 to TRBJ2-7, with D perhaps TRBD2 (6 bases). Trimming cost V 3 bases and J 2 bases, with 8 bases left between them. The CDR3 is 13 amino acids. Germline CDR1 reads LNHDA; CDR2 reads SQIVND (reference sequence). The CDR3 nucleotides read TGTGCCAGTAGTATTAGCGGAACCTACGAGCAGTACTTC. As protein: CASSISGTYEQYF.

The gene calls are TRBV2 and TRBJ2-6, with a weak D call TRBD2 (5 bases). The germline V gene has CDR1 SNHLY and CDR2 FYNNEI. Trimming removed 4 bases from V and 2 bases from J, with 9 bases in between. This CDR3 is built from 15 residues. This CDR3 reads CASSGPGTGANVLTF. The CDR3 DNA reads as TGTGCCAGCAGTGGGCCGGGGACTGGGGCCAACGTCCTGACTTTC.

The J gene is TRBJ2-7, the V gene TRBV3-1 (or the pseudogene TRBV3-2); 7 positions match TRBD1. V dropped 2 bases and J dropped 6; count of bases not matched to a gene: 10. Germline V gives CDR1 LGHDT, CDR2 YNNKEL (reference sequence). The CDR3 consists of 15 residues. The CDR3 bases are TGTGCCAGCAGCCAACTCCGACAGGGAAGGATCGAGCAGTACTTC. This translates into CASSQLRQGRIEQYF.

Only one count was recorded for this clone. The gene calls are TRBV15 and TRBJ2-5; D call uncertain. Trimming removed 1 base at V and 5 bases at J, with 11 bases between. Germline-derived CDR1 and CDR2 are LNHNV and YYDKDF (reference sequence). This CDR3 contains 14 residues. The CDR3 spells CATSRVGLRETQYF. As DNA, the CDR3 is TGTGCCACCAGCAGAGTCGGGTTGCGGGAGACCCAGTACTTC.

The chain couples TRBV5-1 to TRBJ1-1; D is possibly TRBD1 (5 bases). Germline V gives CDR1 SGHRS, CDR2 YFSETQ. With 1 base removed from V and 0 bases from J, the gap between germline ends came to 16 bases. The CDR3 length is 17 residues. In DNA, the CDR3 is TGCGCCAGCAGCTTGATGGTGCATACGGACATGAACACTGAAGCTTTCTTT. It encodes CASSLMVHTDMNTEAFF.

The chain combines TRBV7-9 with TRBJ2-3; TRBD1 matches at 10 bases. This CDR3 is built from 15 residues. Germline CDR1 SEHNR, CDR2 FQNEAQ (reference sequence). Unmatched junction bases numbered 7, after V lost 5 bases and J lost 5 bases. The CDR3 loop is CASSGRQGAIDTQYF. CDR3 DNA: TGTGCCAGCAGCGGACGACAGGGGGCGATAGATACGCAGTATTTT.

The chain combines TRBV14 with TRBJ2-5; 9 positions agree with TRBD1. The CDR3 loop spans 17 amino acids. The V gene's germline CDR1 is SGHDN and CDR2 FVKESK. The V and J ends lost 3 bases and 2 bases, in that order; junction bases with no gene match: 10. CDR3 sequence reads: CASSHRRDRAPQETQYF. The CDR3 DNA is TGTGCCAGCAGCCACAGGCGGGACAGGGCCCCACAAGAGACCCAGTACTTC.

The chain employs TRBV6-5 and TRBJ2-7; TRBD2 matches at 11 bases. Germline CDR1 reads MNHEY; CDR2 reads SVGAGI. V lost 10 bases, J lost 3 bases, and 11 bases stayed unmatched. There are 15 residues in the CDR3. This CDR3 is CATKYLAGGRYEQYF. DNA of the CDR3: TGTGCCACCAAGTACCTAGCGGGAGGACGCTACGAGCAGTACTTC.